These 4 T cell receptor beta chains share one sample of origin, sequenced in a study of blood T cell repertoires in COVID-19. Assay used: immunoSEQ multiplex PCR; TCRdb lists only in-frame clones, some missing. The sample shows under 300,000 clones, over 80% of them seen only once. The sample consisted of peripheral blood. Every receptor here comes from an older woman with active or convalescent COVID-19.

The rearrangement uses TRBV5-4 and TRBJ1-2, with 9 bases aligning to TRBD1. This CDR3 region has 14 residues. The ends lost 4 bases at V and 4 bases at J; junction bases unmatched: 5. Germline loops: CDR1 SGHNT, CDR2 YYREEE (reference sequence). Written as DNA, the CDR3 is TGTGCCAGCAGCAGGGACAGGGTGGTCTATGGCTACACCTTC. This encodes CASSRDRVVYGYTF.

This chain connects TRBV6-5 to TRBJ2-5; 12 bases align to TRBD1. V shed 4 bases and J 4 bases; nucleotides not matched to a gene: 4. Per germline, CDR1 MNHEY and CDR2 SVGAGI. This CDR3 contains 15 residues. The CDR3 DNA reads as TGTGCCAGCAGTTCGGGACAGGGGGCTTTAGAGACCCAGTACTTC. Translated, it gives CASSSGQGALETQYF.

This sequence joins TRBV4-1 and TRBJ2-5; TRBD1 might be the D (5 bases). V was cut by 1 base and J by 4 bases, with 22 bases left in between. The CDR3 runs to 18 residues. Germline CDR1 is MGHRA and CDR2 is YSYEKL. CDR3: CASSQGEDSGKNGETQYF. The DNA for the CDR3 is TGCGCCAGCAGCCAAGGCGAGGATTCAGGGAAGAATGGAGAGACCCAGTACTTC.

This clone occurred once. The chain has TRBV5-4 and TRBJ2-3, with 13 bases lining up with TRBD2. CDR1 is SGHNT and CDR2 is YYREEE in the germline V gene (reference sequence). Germline trimming cut 1 base from V and 7 bases from J; bases unmatched to any gene: 6. This CDR3 has 16 residues. This CDR3 is CASSLPGTSGIYTQYF. CDR3 bases: TGTGCCAGCAGCTTGCCCGGGACTAGCGGGATCTATACGCAGTATTTT.